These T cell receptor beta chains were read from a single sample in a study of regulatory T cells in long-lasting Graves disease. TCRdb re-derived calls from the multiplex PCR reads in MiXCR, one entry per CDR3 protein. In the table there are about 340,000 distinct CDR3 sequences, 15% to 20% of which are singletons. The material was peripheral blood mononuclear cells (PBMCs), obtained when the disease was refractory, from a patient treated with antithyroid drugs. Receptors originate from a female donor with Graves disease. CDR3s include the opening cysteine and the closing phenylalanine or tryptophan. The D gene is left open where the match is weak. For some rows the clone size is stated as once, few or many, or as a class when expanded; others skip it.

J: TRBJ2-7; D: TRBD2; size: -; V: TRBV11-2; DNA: TGTACCAGCAGCTTGGGACTAGCCTACGAGCAGTACTTC; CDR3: CTSSLGLAYEQYF
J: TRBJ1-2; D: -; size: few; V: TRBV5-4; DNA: TGTGCCAGCAGCTTGGGTTCGATAAAGGGATATGGCTACACCTTC; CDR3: CASSLGSIKGYGYTF
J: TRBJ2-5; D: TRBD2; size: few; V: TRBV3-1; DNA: TGTGCCAGCAGCCAAGATCGACTAGCGGGAGCTCTCCGACGACAAGAGACCCAGTACTTC; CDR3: CASSQDRLAGALRRQETQYF
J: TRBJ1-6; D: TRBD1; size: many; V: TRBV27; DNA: TGTGCCAGCAGTCCAAACAGGGGCCGGGGTATGAATTCACCCCTCCACTTT; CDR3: CASSPNRGRGMNSPLHF
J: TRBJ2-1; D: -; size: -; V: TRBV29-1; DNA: TGCAGCGTTGAAAAGGACTCCTACAATGAGCAGTTCTTC; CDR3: CSVEKDSYNEQFF
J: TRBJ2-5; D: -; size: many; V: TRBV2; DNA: TGTGCCAGCAGTGGACAGGCGTTGACCCAGTACTTC; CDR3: CASSGQALTQYF
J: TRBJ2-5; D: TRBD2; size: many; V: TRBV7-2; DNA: TGTGCCAGCAGCTTAGGGTTAGCGGGAGTCGGGGAGACCCAGTACTTC; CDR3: CASSLGLAGVGETQYF
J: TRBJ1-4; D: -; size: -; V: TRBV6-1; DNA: TGTGCCAGCCTGAGGGAGCGAAATGAAAAACTGTTTTTT; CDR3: CASLRERNEKLFF
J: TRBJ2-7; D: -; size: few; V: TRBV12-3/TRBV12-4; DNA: TGTGCCGGCAGTTTCCAGGGGTCCGGTGTTGAGCAGTACTTC; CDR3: CAGSFQGSGVEQYF
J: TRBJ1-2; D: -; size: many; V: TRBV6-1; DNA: TGTGCCAGCAGTCCCGGGACTCCGGGCTACACCTTC; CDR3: CASSPGTPGYTF
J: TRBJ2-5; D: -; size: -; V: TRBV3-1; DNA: TGTGCCAGCAGCCAAGATCATAGATCCGAGACCCAGTACTTC; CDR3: CASSQDHRSETQYF
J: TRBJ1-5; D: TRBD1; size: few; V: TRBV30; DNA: TGTGCCTGGAGAAGACAGGGCGTCAATCAGCCCCAGCATTTT; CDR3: CAWRRQGVNQPQHF
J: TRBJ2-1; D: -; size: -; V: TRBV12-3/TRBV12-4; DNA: TGTGCCAGCAGCGAGAGGGGTGGGCAGTTCTTC; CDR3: CASSERGGQFF
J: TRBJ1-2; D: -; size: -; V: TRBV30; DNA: TGTGCCTGGAGGACCTATCTTAACTATGGCTACACCTTC; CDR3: CAWRTYLNYGYTF